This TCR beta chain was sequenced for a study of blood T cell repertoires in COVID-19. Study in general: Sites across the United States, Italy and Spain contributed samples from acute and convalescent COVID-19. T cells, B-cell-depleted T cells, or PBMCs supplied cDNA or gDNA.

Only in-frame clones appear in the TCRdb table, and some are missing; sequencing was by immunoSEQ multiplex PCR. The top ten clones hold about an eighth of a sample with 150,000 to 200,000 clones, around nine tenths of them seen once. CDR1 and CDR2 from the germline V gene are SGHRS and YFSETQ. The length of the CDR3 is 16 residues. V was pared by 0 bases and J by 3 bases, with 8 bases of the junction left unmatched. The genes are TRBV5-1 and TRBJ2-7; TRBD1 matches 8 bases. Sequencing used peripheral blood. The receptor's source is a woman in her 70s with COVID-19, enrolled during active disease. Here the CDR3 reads CASSLGGQDISYEQYF. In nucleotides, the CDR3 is TGCGCCAGCAGCTTGGGGGGACAGGACATCAGCTACGAGCAGTACTTC. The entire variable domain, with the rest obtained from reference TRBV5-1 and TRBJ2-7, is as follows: KAGVTQTPRYLIKTRGQQVTLSCSPISGHRSVSWYQQTPGQGLQFLFEYFSETQRNKGNFPGRFSGRQFSNSRSEMNVSTLELGDSALYLCASSLGGQDISYEQYFGPGTRLTVT.